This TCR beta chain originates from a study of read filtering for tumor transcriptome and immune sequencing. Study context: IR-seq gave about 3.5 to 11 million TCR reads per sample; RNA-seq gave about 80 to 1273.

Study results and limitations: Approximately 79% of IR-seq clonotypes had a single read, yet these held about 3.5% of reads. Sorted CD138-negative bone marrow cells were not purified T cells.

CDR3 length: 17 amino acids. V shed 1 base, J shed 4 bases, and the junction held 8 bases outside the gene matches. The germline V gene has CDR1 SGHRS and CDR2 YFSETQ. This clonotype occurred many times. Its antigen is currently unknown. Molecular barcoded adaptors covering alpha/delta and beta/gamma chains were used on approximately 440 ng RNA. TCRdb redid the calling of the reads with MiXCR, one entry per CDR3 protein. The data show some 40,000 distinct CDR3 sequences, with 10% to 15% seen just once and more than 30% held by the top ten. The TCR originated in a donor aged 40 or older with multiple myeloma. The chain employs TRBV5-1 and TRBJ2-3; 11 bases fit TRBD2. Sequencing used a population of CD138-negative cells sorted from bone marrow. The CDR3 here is CASSLLAGGPIADTQYF. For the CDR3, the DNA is TGCGCCAGCAGCTTGTTAGCGGGGGGGCCGATCGCAGATACGCAGTATTTT. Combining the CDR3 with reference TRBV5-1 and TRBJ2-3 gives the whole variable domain KAGVTQTPRYLIKTRGQQVTLSCSPISGHRSVSWYQQTPGQGLQFLFEYFSETQRNKGNFPGRFSGRQFSNSRSEMNVSTLELGDSALYLCASSLLAGGPIADTQYFGPGTRLTVL.